The TCR beta chain under discussion was sequenced for a study of blood T cell repertoires in COVID-19. The method was immunoSEQ multiplex PCR; TCRdb's version includes in-frame clones alone and lacks a portion of them. The table has fewer than 500,000 clones, approximately 88% seen once. V shed 3 bases and J shed 4 bases, with 10 bases lying between them. CDR3 size: 13 residues. Germline V lookup: CDR1 SGDLS, CDR2 YYNGEE. V usage is TRBV9 and J usage is TRBJ1-1, with D maybe TRBD1 (6 bases). Sequencing was done on a sample of PBMCs or T cells enriched from blood (not recorded which). This sequence was found in a woman in her 30s with acute COVID-19. The CDR3 region is CASSAGEGTEAFF. DNA for the CDR3: TGTGCCAGCAGCGCAGGGGAGGGCACTGAAGCTTTCTTT.